The present TCR beta chain was sequenced within a study of T cell clonality in common variable immunodeficiency. Patients and controls were mostly of Caucasian heritage. The assay was immunoSEQ multiplex PCR, and TCRdb's table has in-frame clones only and misses some. The listing contains around 8,000 clones. A note on this clone: Its antigen remains unidentified. The read stops 3 residues short of the end of the CDR3; the missing end is completed from the germline J gene.

Points from the study as a whole: Reportedly, TCR beta sequences from common variable immunodeficiency showed fewer deletions and N-nucleotide insertions. CVID subjects shared fewer TCRbeta clones than healthy controls did. T cell subpopulation sequencing would be needed to explain CVID clonality.

CDR3 size: 14 residues. The germline gives CDR1 LNHDA, CDR2 SQIVND (reference sequence). Unmatched junction bases numbered 3, after V lost 3 bases and J lost 3 bases. The chain is built from TRBV19 and TRBJ2-5; 8 bases fit TRBD2. Material: peripheral blood mononuclear cells. The source of this sequence is a human donor with common variable immunodeficiency. This chain's CDR3 is CASSIGRGKETQYF. The DNA read from the CDR3 is TGTGCCAGTAGTATCGGGAGGGGGAAAGAGACC. The whole variable domain, filled in from reference TRBV19 and TRBJ2-5, reads DGGITQSPKYLFRKEGQNVTLSCEQNLNHDAMYWYRQDPGQGLRLIYYSQIVNDFQKGDIAEGYSVSREKKESFPLTVTSAQKNPTAFYLCASSIGRGKETQYFGPGTRLLVL.